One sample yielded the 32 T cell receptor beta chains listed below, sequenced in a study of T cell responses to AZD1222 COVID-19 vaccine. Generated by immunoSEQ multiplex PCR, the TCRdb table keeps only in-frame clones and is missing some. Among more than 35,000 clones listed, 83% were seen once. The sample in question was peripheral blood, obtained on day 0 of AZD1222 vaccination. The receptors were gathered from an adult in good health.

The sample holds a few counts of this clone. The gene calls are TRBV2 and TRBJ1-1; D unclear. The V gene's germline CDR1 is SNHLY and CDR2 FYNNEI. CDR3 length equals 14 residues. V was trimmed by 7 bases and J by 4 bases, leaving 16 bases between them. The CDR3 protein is CASTEGATGTEAFF. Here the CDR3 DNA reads TGTGCCAGCACCGAGGGCGCCACTGGCACTGAAGCTTTCTTT.

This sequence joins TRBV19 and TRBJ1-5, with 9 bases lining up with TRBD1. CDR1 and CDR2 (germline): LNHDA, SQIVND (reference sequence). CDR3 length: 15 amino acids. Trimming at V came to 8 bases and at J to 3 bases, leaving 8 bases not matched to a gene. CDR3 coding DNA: TGTGCCAGTTCCGGGACAGGGAGATACAATCAGCCCCAGCATTTT. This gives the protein CASSGTGRYNQPQHF.

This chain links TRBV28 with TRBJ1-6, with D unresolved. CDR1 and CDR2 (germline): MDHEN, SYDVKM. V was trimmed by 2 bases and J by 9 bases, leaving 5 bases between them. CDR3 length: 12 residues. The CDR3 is CASSLVGSPLHF. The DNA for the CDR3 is TGTGCCAGCAGTTTAGTGGGTTCACCCCTCCACTTT.

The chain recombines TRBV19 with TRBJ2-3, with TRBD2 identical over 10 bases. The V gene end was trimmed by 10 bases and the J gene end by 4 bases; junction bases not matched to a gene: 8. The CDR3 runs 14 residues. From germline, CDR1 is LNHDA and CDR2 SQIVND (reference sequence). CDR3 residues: CATSGRARADTQYF. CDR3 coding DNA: TGTGCCACGAGCGGGAGGGCCAGGGCAGATACGCAGTATTTT.

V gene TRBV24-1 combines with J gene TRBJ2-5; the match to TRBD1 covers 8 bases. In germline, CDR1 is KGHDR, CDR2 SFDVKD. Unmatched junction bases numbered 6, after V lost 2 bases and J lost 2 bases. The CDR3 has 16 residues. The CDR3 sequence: CATSDSGTGRQETQYF. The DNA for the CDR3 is TGTGCCACCAGTGATTCCGGGACAGGTAGACAAGAGACCCAGTACTTC.

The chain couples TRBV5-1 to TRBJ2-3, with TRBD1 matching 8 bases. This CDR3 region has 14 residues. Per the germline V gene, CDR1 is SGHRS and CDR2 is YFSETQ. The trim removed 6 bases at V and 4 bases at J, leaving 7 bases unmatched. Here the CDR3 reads CASKKGQGADTQYF. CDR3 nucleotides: TGCGCCAGCAAAAAAGGACAGGGCGCAGATACGCAGTATTTT.

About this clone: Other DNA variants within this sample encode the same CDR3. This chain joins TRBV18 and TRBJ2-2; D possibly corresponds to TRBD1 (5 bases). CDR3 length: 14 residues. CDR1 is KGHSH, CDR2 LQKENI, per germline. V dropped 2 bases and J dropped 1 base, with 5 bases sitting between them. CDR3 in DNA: TGTGCCAGCTCACCAGGACAGAACACCGGGGAGCTGTTTTTT. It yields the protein CASSPGQNTGELFF.

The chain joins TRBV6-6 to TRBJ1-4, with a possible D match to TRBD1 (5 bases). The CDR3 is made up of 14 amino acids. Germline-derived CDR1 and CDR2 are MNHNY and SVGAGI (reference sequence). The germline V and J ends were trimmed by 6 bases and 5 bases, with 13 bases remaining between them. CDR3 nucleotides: TGTGCCAGCAGACCCCGGGGCCCAAATGAAAAACTGTTTTTT. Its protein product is CASRPRGPNEKLFF.

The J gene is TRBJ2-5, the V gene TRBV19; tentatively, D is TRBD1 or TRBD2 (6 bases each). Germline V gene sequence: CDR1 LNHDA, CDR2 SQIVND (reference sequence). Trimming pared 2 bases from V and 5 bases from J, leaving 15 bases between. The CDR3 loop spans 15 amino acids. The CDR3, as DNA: TGTGCCAGTAGTATAACGGGGGCCTTAGGCGAGACCCAGTACTTC. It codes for CASSITGALGETQYF.

Here the CDR3 reads CASTTGDQPQHF. CDR3 in DNA: TGTGCCAGCACGACAGGGGATCAGCCCCAGCATTTT. The V and J genes are TRBV2 and TRBJ1-5; 8 positions agree with TRBD1. Germline CDR1 reads SNHLY; CDR2 reads FYNNEI. This CDR3 spans 12 amino acids. The ends lost 7 bases at V and 5 bases at J; junction bases unmatched: 1.

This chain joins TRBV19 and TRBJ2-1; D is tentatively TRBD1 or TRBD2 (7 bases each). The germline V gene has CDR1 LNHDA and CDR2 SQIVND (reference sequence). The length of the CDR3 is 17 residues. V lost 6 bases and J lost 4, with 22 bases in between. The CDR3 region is CASSSGGSGTVYNEQFF. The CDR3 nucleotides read TGTGCCAGTAGCTCCGGGGGGAGCGGGACAGTTTACAATGAGCAGTTCTTC.

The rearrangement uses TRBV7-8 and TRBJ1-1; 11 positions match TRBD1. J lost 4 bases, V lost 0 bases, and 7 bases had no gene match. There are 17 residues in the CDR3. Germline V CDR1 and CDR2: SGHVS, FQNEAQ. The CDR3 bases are TGTGCCAGCAGCTTAGCGAAGAGGACAGGGGGCAGCACTGAAGCTTTCTTT. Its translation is CASSLAKRTGGSTEAFF.

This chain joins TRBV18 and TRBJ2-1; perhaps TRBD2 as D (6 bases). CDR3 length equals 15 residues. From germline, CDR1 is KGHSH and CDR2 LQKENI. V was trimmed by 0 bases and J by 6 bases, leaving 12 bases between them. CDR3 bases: TGTGCCAGCTCACCACCGTCGGGGGATTCCAATGAGCAGTTCTTC. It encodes CASSPPSGDSNEQFF.

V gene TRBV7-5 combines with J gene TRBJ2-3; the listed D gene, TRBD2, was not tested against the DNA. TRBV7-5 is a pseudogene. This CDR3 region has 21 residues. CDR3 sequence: CARSSDSPPGTSGGAPRGQYF. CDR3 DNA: TGTGCCAGAAGCAGTGACTCACCTCCCGGGACTAGCGGGGGAGCCCCCCGCGGGCAGTATTTT.

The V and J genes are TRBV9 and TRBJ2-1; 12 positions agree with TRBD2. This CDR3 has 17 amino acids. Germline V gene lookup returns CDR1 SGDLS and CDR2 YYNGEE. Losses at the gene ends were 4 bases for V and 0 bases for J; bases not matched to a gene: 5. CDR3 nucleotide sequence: TGTGCCAGCAGCTCACCGACTAGCGGGGGCTCCTACAATGAGCAGTTCTTC. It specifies CASSSPTSGGSYNEQFF.

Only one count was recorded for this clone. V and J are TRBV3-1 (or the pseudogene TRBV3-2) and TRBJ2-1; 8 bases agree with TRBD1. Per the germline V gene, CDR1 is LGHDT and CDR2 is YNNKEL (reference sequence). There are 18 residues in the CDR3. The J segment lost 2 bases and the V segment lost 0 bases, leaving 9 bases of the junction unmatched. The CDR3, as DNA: TGTGCCAGCAGCCAAGATACAGGGGGACCCTCTACCTACAATGAGCAGTTCTTC. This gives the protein CASSQDTGGPSTYNEQFF.

The DNA for the CDR3 is TGTGCCAGCAGCCCGGACAGGCCCTCTTACAATGAGCAGTTCTTC. It is translated as CASSPDRPSYNEQFF. V usage is TRBV5-4 and J usage is TRBJ2-1; 7 nucleotides align to TRBD1. V gave up 4 bases and J gave up 4 bases; unmatched junction bases: 8. The CDR3 extends over 15 amino acids. CDR1 is SGHNT and CDR2 is YYREEE in the germline V gene (reference sequence).

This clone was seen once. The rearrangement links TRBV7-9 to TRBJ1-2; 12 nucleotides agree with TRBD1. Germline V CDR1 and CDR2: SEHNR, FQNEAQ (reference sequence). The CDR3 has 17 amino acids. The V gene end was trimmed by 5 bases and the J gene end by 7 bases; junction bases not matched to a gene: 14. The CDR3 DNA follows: TGTGCCAGCAGCCGCCTGGGGACAGGGGGCGATCTGGGTGGCTACACCTTC. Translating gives CASSRLGTGGDLGGYTF.

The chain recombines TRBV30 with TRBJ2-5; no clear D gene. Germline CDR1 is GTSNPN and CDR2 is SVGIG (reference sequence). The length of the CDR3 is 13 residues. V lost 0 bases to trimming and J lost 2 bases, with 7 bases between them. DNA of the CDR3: TGTGCCTGGAGTGTAGGTACACAAGAGACCCAGTACTTC. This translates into CAWSVGTQETQYF.

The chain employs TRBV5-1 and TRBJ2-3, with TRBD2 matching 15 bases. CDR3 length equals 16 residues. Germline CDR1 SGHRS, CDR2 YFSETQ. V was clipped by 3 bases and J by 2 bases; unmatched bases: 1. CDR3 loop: CASSWTSGRVTDTQYF. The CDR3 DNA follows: TGCGCCAGCAGCTGGACTAGCGGGAGGGTCACAGATACGCAGTATTTT.

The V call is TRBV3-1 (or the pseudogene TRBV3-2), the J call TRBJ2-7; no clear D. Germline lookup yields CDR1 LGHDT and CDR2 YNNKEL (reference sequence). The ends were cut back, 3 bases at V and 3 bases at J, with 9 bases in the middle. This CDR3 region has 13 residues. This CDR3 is CASSQITNYEQYF. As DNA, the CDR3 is TGTGCCAGCAGCCAGATAACGAACTACGAGCAGTACTTC.

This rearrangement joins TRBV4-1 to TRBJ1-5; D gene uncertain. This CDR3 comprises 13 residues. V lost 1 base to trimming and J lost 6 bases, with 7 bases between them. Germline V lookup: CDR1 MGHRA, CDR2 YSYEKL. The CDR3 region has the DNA TGCGCCAGCAGCCAAGGCCCTTCTCAGCCCCAGCATTTT. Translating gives CASSQGPSQPQHF.

CDR3 in DNA: TGTGCCAGCAGGTCACGTGAAGCCAAAAACATTCAGTACTTC. It specifies CASRSREAKNIQYF. This chain uses TRBV3-1 (or the pseudogene TRBV3-2) with TRBJ2-4, with D hard to call. The CDR3 totals 14 residues. The V end was cut by 6 bases, the J end by 0 bases, with 9 bases between. Germline V gene lookup returns CDR1 LGHDT and CDR2 YNNKEL (reference sequence).

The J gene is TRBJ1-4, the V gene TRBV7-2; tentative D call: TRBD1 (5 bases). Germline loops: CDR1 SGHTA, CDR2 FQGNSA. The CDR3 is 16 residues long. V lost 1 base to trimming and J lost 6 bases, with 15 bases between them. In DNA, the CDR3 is TGTGCCAGCAGCTTAGTCTATCGGGGGGTGGATGAAAAACTGTTTTTT. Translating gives CASSLVYRGVDEKLFF. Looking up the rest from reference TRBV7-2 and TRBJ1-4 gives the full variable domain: GAGVSQSPSNKVTEKGKDVELRCDPISGHTALYWYRQSLGQGLEFLIYFQGNSAPDKSGLPSDRFSAERTGGSVSTLTIQRTQQEDSAVYLCASSLVYRGVDEKLFFGSGTQLSVL.

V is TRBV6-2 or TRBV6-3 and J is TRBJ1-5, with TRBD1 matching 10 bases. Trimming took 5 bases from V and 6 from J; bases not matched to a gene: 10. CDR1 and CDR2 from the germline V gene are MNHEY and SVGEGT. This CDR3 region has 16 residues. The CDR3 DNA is TGTGCCAGCAGTCCCGAGGGACAGGGGCCGAGTCAGCCCCAGCATTTT. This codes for CASSPEGQGPSQPQHF.

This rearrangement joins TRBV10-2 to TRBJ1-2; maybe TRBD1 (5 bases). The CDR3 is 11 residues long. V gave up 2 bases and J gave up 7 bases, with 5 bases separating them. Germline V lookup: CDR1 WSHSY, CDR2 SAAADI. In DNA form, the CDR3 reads TGCGCCAGCAGTGAGGGGGCTGGCTACACCTTC. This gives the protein CASSEGAGYTF.

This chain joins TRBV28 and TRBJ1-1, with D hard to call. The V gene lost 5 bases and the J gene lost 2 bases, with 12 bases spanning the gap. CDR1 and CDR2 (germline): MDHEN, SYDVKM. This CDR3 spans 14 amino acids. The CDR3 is CASSPPGPNTEAFF. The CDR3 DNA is TGTGCCAGCAGTCCCCCGGGCCCCAACACTGAAGCTTTCTTT. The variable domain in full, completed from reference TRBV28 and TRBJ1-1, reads DVKVTQSSRYLVKRTGEKVFLECVQDMDHENMFWYRQDPGLGLRLIYFSYDVKMKEKGDIPEGYSVSREKKERFSLILESASTNQTSMYLCASSPPGPNTEAFFGQGTRLTVV.

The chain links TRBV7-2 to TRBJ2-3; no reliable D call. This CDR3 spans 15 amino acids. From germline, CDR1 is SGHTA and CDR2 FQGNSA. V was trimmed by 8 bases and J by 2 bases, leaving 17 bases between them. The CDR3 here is CASPPADQNTDTQYF. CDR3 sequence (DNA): TGTGCCAGCCCTCCCGCGGACCAGAACACAGATACGCAGTATTTT.

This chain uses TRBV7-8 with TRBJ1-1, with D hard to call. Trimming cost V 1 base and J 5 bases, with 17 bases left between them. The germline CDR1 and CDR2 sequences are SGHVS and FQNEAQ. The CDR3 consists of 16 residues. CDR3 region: CASSLVTAGSKTEAFF. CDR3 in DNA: TGTGCCAGCAGCTTAGTCACCGCGGGGTCCAAAACTGAAGCTTTCTTT. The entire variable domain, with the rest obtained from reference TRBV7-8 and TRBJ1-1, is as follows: GAGVSQSPRYKVAKRGQDVALRCDPISGHVSLFWYQQALGQGPEFLTYFQNEAQLDKSGLPSDRFFAERPEGSVSTLKIQRTQQEDSAVYLCASSLVTAGSKTEAFFGQGTRLTVV.

The CDR3 here is CASSRTQETQYF. CDR3 coding DNA: TGTGCCAGCAGTCGAACCCAAGAGACCCAGTACTTC. This chain connects TRBV3-1 (or the pseudogene TRBV3-2) to TRBJ2-5; no clear D gene. This CDR3 region has 12 residues. The V and J ends lost 6 bases and 1 base respectively, with 6 bases between them. The germline V gene has CDR1 LGHDT and CDR2 YNNKEL (reference sequence).

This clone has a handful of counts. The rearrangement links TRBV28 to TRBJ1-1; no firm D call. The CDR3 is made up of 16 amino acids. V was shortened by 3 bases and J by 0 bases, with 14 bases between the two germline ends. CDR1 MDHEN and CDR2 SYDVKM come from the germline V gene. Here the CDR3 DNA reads TGTGCCAGCAGTTTTAGCTGGGGAAATATGAACACTGAAGCTTTCTTT. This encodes CASSFSWGNMNTEAFF. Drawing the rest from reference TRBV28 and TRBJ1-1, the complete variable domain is DVKVTQSSRYLVKRTGEKVFLECVQDMDHENMFWYRQDPGLGLRLIYFSYDVKMKEKGDIPEGYSVSREKKERFSLILESASTNQTSMYLCASSFSWGNMNTEAFFGQGTRLTVV.

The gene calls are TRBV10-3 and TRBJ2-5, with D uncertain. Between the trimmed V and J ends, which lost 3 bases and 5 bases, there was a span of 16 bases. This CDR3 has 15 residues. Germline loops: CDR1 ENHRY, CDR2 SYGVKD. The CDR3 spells CAISETRLARETQYF. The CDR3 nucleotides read TGTGCCATCAGTGAAACCAGGCTGGCCAGGGAGACCCAGTACTTC.